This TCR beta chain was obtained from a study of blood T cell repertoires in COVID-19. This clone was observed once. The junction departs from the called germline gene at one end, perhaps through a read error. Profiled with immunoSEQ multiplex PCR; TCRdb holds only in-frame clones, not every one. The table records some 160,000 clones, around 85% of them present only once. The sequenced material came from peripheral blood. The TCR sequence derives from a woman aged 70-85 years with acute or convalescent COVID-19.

The CDR3 region has the DNA TGTGCCAGCAGCCGTGCGGGGCAGGGGGTCGATTTT. This encodes CASSRAGQGVDF. The gene calls are TRBV12-3 or TRBV12-4 and TRBJ1-5; the match to TRBD1 covers 7 bases. This CDR3 contains 12 residues.